These 26 T cell receptor beta chains share one sample of origin, sequenced in a study of blood T cell repertoires in COVID-19. Using immunoSEQ multiplex PCR, the repertoire was profiled, and TCRdb retains in-frame clones only, with some absent. The table lists about 100,000 clones, around four fifths of them singletons. Source material: peripheral blood. The origin of the receptors is a man in his fifties with active or convalescent COVID-19.

The CDR3 nucleotides read TGTGCCAGCAGCTCCGGGATTTTCAGTTTTTACACCTTC. This encodes CASSSGIFSFYTF. This sequence joins TRBV5-4 and TRBJ1-2; D remains ambiguous. Trimming shortened V by 3 bases and J by 11 bases, and 17 bases separated the two germline ends. CDR3 length: 13 amino acids. The germline V gene encodes CDR1 SGHNT and CDR2 YYREEE (reference sequence).

This clone showed up just once. The CDR3 sequence: CASSLWTLREQFF. CDR3 bases: TGTGCCAGCAGTTTGTGGACACTCAGGGAGCAGTTCTTC. The gene calls are TRBV27 and TRBJ2-1, with D perhaps TRBD1 (5 bases). The ends were cut back, 3 bases at V and 10 bases at J, with 13 bases in the middle. There are 13 residues in the CDR3. Germline V lookup: CDR1 MNHEY, CDR2 SMNVEV (reference sequence).

The rearrangement uses TRBV20-1 and TRBJ1-4; D is ambiguous. Germline assignment: CDR1 DFQATT and CDR2 SNEGSKA (reference sequence). With 3 bases removed from V and 6 bases from J, the gap between germline ends came to 14 bases. The CDR3 spans 14 residues. CDR3 coding DNA: TGCAGTGCTAGTGGTCCCACGAGGGATGAAAAACTGTTTTTT. Translation gives CSASGPTRDEKLFF.

In its sample, this clone was seen once. The gene calls are TRBV15 and TRBJ1-5, with D perhaps TRBD1 (6 bases). The CDR3 length is 17 residues. V dropped 0 bases and J dropped 5 bases, with 17 bases sitting between them. Germline CDR1 reads LNHNV; CDR2 reads YYDKDF (reference sequence). CDR3 amino acids: CATSRDLKGGADQPQHF. CDR3 DNA sequence: TGTGCCACCAGCAGAGATTTGAAGGGGGGGGCTGATCAGCCCCAGCATTTT.

This chain links TRBV19 with TRBJ1-4, with unresolved D. Germline CDR1 is LNHDA and CDR2 is SQIVND (reference sequence). The CDR3 has 12 amino acids. The ends were cut back, 3 bases at V and 13 bases at J, with 12 bases in the middle. CDR3 in DNA: TGTGCCAGTAGTATGAGGACCGAGGGACTGTTTTTT. Its translation is CASSMRTEGLFF.

The chain couples TRBV29-1 to TRBJ1-1; 7 positions agree with TRBD1. The germline V gene has CDR1 SQVTM and CDR2 ANQGSEA. There are 14 residues in the CDR3. The V gene end was trimmed by 4 bases and the J gene end by 0 bases; junction bases not matched to a gene: 5. The CDR3 nucleotides are TGCAGCGTTGCCGTGACAGGGATGAACACTGAAGCTTTCTTT. This translates into CSVAVTGMNTEAFF.

V usage is TRBV9 and J usage is TRBJ1-4, with no clear D. Germline V gene data show CDR1 as SGDLS and CDR2 as YYNGEE. The CDR3 has 16 residues. V lost 0 bases and J 5 bases, leaving 14 bases between the germline ends. The CDR3 region is CASSVGPRRENEKLFF. The CDR3 bases are TGTGCCAGCAGCGTAGGTCCGCGGAGGGAAAATGAAAAACTGTTTTTT.

This clone has only one observation. A junction boundary mismatches the germline segment, possibly from a read error. The chain joins TRBV7-7 to TRBJ2-1; D ambiguous. Germline V gene data show CDR1 as SSHAT and CDR2 as FNYEAQ (reference sequence). The CDR3 totals 13 residues. The CDR3 region has the DNA TGTGCTAGCAGCTTAGGGCCTGACAATGAGCAGTTCTTC. As protein: CASSLGPDNEQFF.

The chain has TRBV4-1 and TRBJ1-6, with D tentatively TRBD1 (6 bases). This CDR3 region has 16 residues. Looked up from germline, CDR1 is MGHRA and CDR2 is YSYEKL. V lost 9 bases and J 4 bases, leaving 19 bases between the germline ends. CDR3 sequence reads: CASTTRTDFYNSPLHF. CDR3 coding DNA: TGCGCCAGTACCACCCGGACAGACTTTTATAATTCACCCCTCCACTTT.

This chain joins TRBV6-5 and TRBJ1-1; 9 positions match TRBD1. The V gene end was trimmed by 5 bases and the J gene end by 3 bases; junction bases not matched to a gene: 4. This CDR3 has 14 amino acids. The V gene's germline CDR1 is MNHEY and CDR2 SVGAGI. In nucleotides, the CDR3 is TGTGCCAGCAGTCCCTGGACAGGGGACACTGAAGCTTTCTTT. It yields the protein CASSPWTGDTEAFF.

This clone occurred many times. The germline gene is not matched at one end of the junction; a read error may be the cause. This sequence joins TRBV7-7 and TRBJ2-1; D is perhaps TRBD2 (6 bases). CDR1 is SSHAT, CDR2 FNYEAQ, per germline (reference sequence). The CDR3 is 16 residues long. CDR3 in DNA: TGTGCTAGCAGCGAGGCACCGGGACTGGGAAACAATGAGCAGTTCTTC. Amino acid sequence: CASSEAPGLGNNEQFF.

The chain uses TRBV28 and TRBJ2-2; 10 bases are a match to TRBD2. With 6 bases clipped from V and 1 base from J, the junction kept 5 bases outside the gene matches. Germline loops: CDR1 MDHEN, CDR2 SYDVKM. This CDR3 is 16 amino acids long. The CDR3 sequence: CASSISGRLNTGELFF. The DNA of the CDR3 is TGTGCCAGCAGCATTAGCGGGAGGCTGAACACCGGGGAGCTGTTTTTT.

The V gene is TRBV11-2, the J gene TRBJ2-4, with D maybe TRBD2 (5 bases). This CDR3 spans 14 amino acids. Between the trimmed V and J ends, which lost 6 bases and 6 bases, there was a span of 15 bases. Germline CDR1 is SGHAT and CDR2 is FQNNGV. This chain's CDR3 is CASSTERRINIQYF. CDR3 nucleotide sequence: TGTGCCAGCAGTACAGAAAGGAGGATAAACATTCAGTACTTC.

The gene calls are TRBV9 and TRBJ1-3, with D unclear. The V gene's germline CDR1 is SGDLS and CDR2 YYNGEE. V lost 2 bases, J lost 5 bases, and 8 bases lay in between. The CDR3 has 13 residues. The CDR3 spells CASSVLDRNTIYF. CDR3 coding DNA: TGTGCCAGCAGCGTGTTAGATAGAAACACCATATATTTT.

This chain uses TRBV30 with TRBJ1-5; D call uncertain. CDR1 and CDR2 from the germline V gene are GTSNPN and SVGIG (reference sequence). V was pared by 1 base and J by 0 bases, with 10 bases between. The CDR3 covers 15 residues. The CDR3 DNA reads TGTGCCTGGAGTGCAGGTTCCTATAGCAATCAGCCCCAGCATTTT. Its protein is CAWSAGSYSNQPQHF. The full variable domain, its missing parts supplied by reference TRBV30 and TRBJ1-5, is SQTIHQWPATLVQPVGSPLSLECTVEGTSNPNLYWYRQAAGRGLQLLFYSVGIGQISSEVPQNLSASRPQDRQFILSSKKLLLSDSGFYLCAWSAGSYSNQPQHFGDGTRLSIL.

This clone was counted a few times. V and J are TRBV6-2 or TRBV6-3 and TRBJ2-1; 12 bases agree with TRBD2. This CDR3 has 18 residues. Germline CDR1 MNHEY, CDR2 SVGEGT. Losses at the gene ends were 3 bases for V and 9 bases for J; bases not matched to a gene: 15. The CDR3 loop is CASSYASGRARGASEQFF. CDR3 bases: TGTGCCAGCAGTTATGCTAGCGGGAGGGCCCGAGGGGCAAGTGAGCAGTTCTTC.

The V and J genes are TRBV30 and TRBJ1-1; 7 bases align to TRBD1. Germline assignment: CDR1 GTSNPN and CDR2 SVGIG (reference sequence). With V trimmed by 7 bases and J by 4 bases, 12 bases remained unmatched. CDR3 size: 14 residues. Here the CDR3 DNA reads TGTGCCTCTAACTCACAGGGGATGGGCACTGAAGCTTTCTTT. Its protein is CASNSQGMGTEAFF.

The rearrangement joins TRBV7-2 to TRBJ1-6; perhaps TRBD1 as D (5 bases). Germline V gives CDR1 SGHTA, CDR2 FQGNSA. This CDR3 is 15 amino acids long. V was pared by 5 bases and J by 0 bases, with 8 bases between. CDR3 sequence: CASSQDSSYNSPLHF. CDR3 DNA sequence: TGTGCCAGCAGCCAAGACAGCTCCTATAATTCACCCCTCCACTTT.

This clone was observed a single time. The CDR3 DNA sequence: TGTGCCAGCAGACTAGCGGGAGGTGTTGAGCAGTTCTTC. Translation: CASRLAGGVEQFF. This sequence joins TRBV3-1 (or the pseudogene TRBV3-2) and TRBJ2-1; 12 positions match TRBD2. Germline loops: CDR1 LGHDT, CDR2 YNNKEL (reference sequence). The CDR3 totals 13 residues. V lost 6 bases to trimming and J lost 9 bases; unmatched junction nucleotides: 3.

The rearrangement uses TRBV2 and TRBJ1-6; D may be TRBD1 (5 bases). CDR3 length: 16 residues. CDR1 is SNHLY, CDR2 FYNNEI, per germline. Trimming shortened V by 6 bases and J by 7 bases, and 19 bases separated the two germline ends. The CDR3: CASSPNGGMGNSPLHF. For the CDR3, the DNA is TGTGCCAGCAGCCCAAACGGGGGGATGGGCAATTCACCCCTCCACTTT.

The chain has TRBV5-6 and TRBJ2-2; D may be TRBD2 (5 bases). CDR1 is SGHDT, CDR2 YYEEEE, per germline. With 4 bases removed from V and 2 bases from J, the gap between germline ends came to 9 bases. The CDR3 has 14 amino acids. For the CDR3, the DNA is TGTGCCAGCAGCCCGGCGGGTAACACCGGGGAGCTGTTTTTT. Translated, it gives CASSPAGNTGELFF.

Written as DNA, the CDR3 is TGTGCCTGGAGTGTGGGGCTAGGCGACGGCGGGGAGCTGTTTTTT. Protein product: CAWSVGLGDGGELFF. The J gene is TRBJ2-2, the V gene TRBV30; possible D gene TRBD1, 5 bases. CDR3 size: 15 residues. Germline V gives CDR1 GTSNPN, CDR2 SVGIG (reference sequence). V gave up 0 bases and J gave up 7 bases, with 15 bases separating them.

This chain joins TRBV7-9 and TRBJ1-2; the D gene is possibly TRBD1 (6 bases). Trimming removed 8 bases at V and 8 bases at J, with 24 bases between. The CDR3 sequence is 15 residues long. Germline CDR1 is SEHNR and CDR2 is FQNEAQ (reference sequence). The CDR3 DNA follows: TGTGCCAGCGGTGGGGACAAGGACAGTCATTGGGGCTACACCTTC. This sequence encodes CASGGDKDSHWGYTF.

V usage is TRBV7-6 and J usage is TRBJ2-7; D possibly corresponds to TRBD1 (5 bases). This CDR3 region has 17 residues. The germline CDR1 and CDR2 sequences are SGHVS and FNYEAQ. Trimming took off 0 bases at V and 5 bases at J, with 20 bases between the two ends. CDR3 loop: CASSLAPPTDSIHEQYF. The CDR3 DNA is TGTGCCAGCAGCTTAGCACCCCCCACAGACAGTATCCACGAGCAGTACTTC.

This chain links TRBV29-1 with TRBJ1-1; D might be TRBD1 (6 bases). Germline CDR1 reads SQVTM; CDR2 reads ANQGSEA. The CDR3 runs to 12 residues. V lost 5 bases and J 4 bases, leaving 11 bases between the germline ends. The CDR3 reads CSVSGVGTEAFF. CDR3 nucleotides: TGCAGCGTTTCAGGGGTCGGCACTGAAGCTTTCTTT.

This clone has only a few counts. This rearrangement joins TRBV3-1 (or the pseudogene TRBV3-2) to TRBJ1-5, with D perhaps matching TRBD1 (5 bases). Trimming left V 2 bases short and J 6 bases short, with 8 bases between. Germline loops: CDR1 LGHDT, CDR2 YNNKEL (reference sequence). The CDR3 is 13 residues long. CDR3 coding DNA: TGTGCCAGCAGCCAAAGAAGGGGTCAGCCCCAGCATTTT. Amino acids: CASSQRRGQPQHF.